This T cell receptor beta chain was observed in a study of control samples from healthy donors and cancer patients (dated by TCRdb to the early 2020s). Concerning this clone itself: Its antigen is still unknown. Per-nucleotide qualities are absent, and no much larger clonotype sits a single base away.

The receptor library was made with the immunoSEQ multiplex PCR assay. TCRdb mirrors the immuneACCESS table, restricted to in-frame sequences. Some clones are absent from its copies; in checked studies, under half trace to an unresolved V gene, and the reason for the others is unknown. The sample data list tens of thousands of clones, and roughly 89% of these were observed just once. The ten biggest clones cover 1.9% of the sample. Sequencing was carried out using PBMCs. The sequence was obtained from a woman aged 55-75 years with head and neck cancer.

The CDR3 has the sequence CASSMNTGELFF. The sequence in DNA is TGTGCCAGCAGCATGAACACCGGGGAGCTGTTTTTT. This sequence uses TRBV12-3 or TRBV12-4 and TRBJ2-2; no D gene is confidently identified. The junction shows trimming of 6 bases on V and 1 base on J, plus 3 bases between the germline ends. The CDR3 has 12 amino acids, counting the end cysteine and phenylalanine. Of the read, only the CDR3 DNA is kept; its 36 bases are in frame from base 1.